This is a list of T cell receptor beta chains from one sample in a study of blood T cells in healthy people across ages. Each CDR3 protein is one row after TCRdb ran MiXCR on the 5' RACE reads. The repertoire has approximately 1,100,000 distinct CDR3 sequences, roughly 45% of them found once; the top ten carry 15% to 20%. Sequenced input: blood. These receptor sequences come from a woman in her fifties or sixties in good health. CDR3s leave out the opening cysteine and the closing phenylalanine or tryptophan. Each record gives: V gene, J gene, CDR3 protein.

>TRBV7-6|TRBJ2-3
ASSLEVAAETQY
>TRBV3-1|TRBJ1-5
ASAPQH
>TRBV6-1|TRBJ2-1
ASSLLIPSGSYNEQF
>TRBV20-1|TRBJ2-5
SAPSARDRSLYQETQY
>TRBV12-3/TRBV12-4|TRBJ1-4
ASSSGQGNPTNEKLF
>TRBV11-2|TRBJ2-3
ASSFYNTDTQY
>TRBV6-5|TRBJ2-5
ASSYGQMQETQY
>TRBV24-1|TRBJ1-5
ATSATWDNNQPQH
>TRBV20-1|TRBJ2-5
SARNPIAGAETQY
>TRBV3-1|TRBJ2-7
ASSSGTSVTEQY
>TRBV10-3|TRBJ1-5
APRGGRRNQPQH
>TRBV18|TRBJ2-7
ASSPPEGTGEQY
>TRBV20-1|TRBJ2-1
SAPKLAGAPGEQF
>TRBV5-1|TRBJ1-1
ASSLGVAGIEAF
>TRBV6-5|TRBJ1-6
ASSYGDSPLH
>TRBV7-9|TRBJ2-3
ASSSYGGTDTQY
>TRBV12-3/TRBV12-4|TRBJ1-2
ASSLNSNYGYT
>TRBV6-6|TRBJ1-5
ASSYSGYNQPQH
>TRBV9|TRBJ2-1
ASSVAYGRDSDYNEQF
>TRBV3-1|TRBJ2-3
ASSQVTGQQY
>TRBV27|TRBJ2-5
ASSPNGGGVETQY
>TRBV7-2|NA
ASSSPLRGAWGEQY
>TRBV12-3/TRBV12-4|TRBJ1-6
ASSQGVNSPLH
>TRBV11-1|TRBJ2-3
ASSFGAGVTDTQY
>TRBV9|TRBJ2-7
ASSEGDGGNEQY
>TRBV2|TRBJ2-2
ASTVGQGNTGELF
>TRBV6-6|TRBJ2-1
ASSYGTSGRSHNEQF
>TRBV4-1|TRBJ2-3
ASSLLAITDTQY
>TRBV12-3/TRBV12-4|TRBJ2-1
ASSAGMGEQF
>TRBV20-1|TRBJ2-1
SAREQIWGYNEQF
>TRBV27|TRBJ2-7
ASRATSGTYEQY
>TRBV29-1|TRBJ2-4
SGGTERGEQY
>TRBV2|TRBJ2-5
ASQFQETQY
>TRBV2|TRBJ2-3
ASSRRPPGRDTQY
>TRBV4-1|NA
ASSYYQGCEQY
>TRBV12-3/TRBV12-4|TRBJ2-5
ASSLRPRRETQY
>TRBV7-8|TRBJ2-5
ASSFSRLSETQY
>TRBV11-2|TRBJ1-2
ASSLGLGTGVDYGYT
>TRBV9|TRBJ2-1
ASSAGTGNYNEQF
>TRBV20-1|TRBJ1-5
SALAVVGTAEYSNQPQH
>TRBV10-2|TRBJ2-7
ASSRDRGGSYEQY
>TRBV18|TRBJ1-2
ASSPQGPNYGYT
>TRBV5-1|TRBJ2-5
ASSLQGDETQY
>TRBV7-2|TRBJ2-5
AKTSGAQQY
>TRBV15|TRBJ2-6
ATSPLRANVLT
>TRBV29-1|TRBJ2-1
SSGLPYNEQF
>TRBV6-2/TRBV6-3|TRBJ1-5
ASKRADSNQPQH
>TRBV6-5|TRBJ2-3
ASSPPGYTTDTQY
>TRBV2|TRBJ2-4
ASRGRFVSREQY
>TRBV5-1|TRBJ2-3
ASSLFPGADTQY
>TRBV3-1|NA
ASSQWDGSYEQY